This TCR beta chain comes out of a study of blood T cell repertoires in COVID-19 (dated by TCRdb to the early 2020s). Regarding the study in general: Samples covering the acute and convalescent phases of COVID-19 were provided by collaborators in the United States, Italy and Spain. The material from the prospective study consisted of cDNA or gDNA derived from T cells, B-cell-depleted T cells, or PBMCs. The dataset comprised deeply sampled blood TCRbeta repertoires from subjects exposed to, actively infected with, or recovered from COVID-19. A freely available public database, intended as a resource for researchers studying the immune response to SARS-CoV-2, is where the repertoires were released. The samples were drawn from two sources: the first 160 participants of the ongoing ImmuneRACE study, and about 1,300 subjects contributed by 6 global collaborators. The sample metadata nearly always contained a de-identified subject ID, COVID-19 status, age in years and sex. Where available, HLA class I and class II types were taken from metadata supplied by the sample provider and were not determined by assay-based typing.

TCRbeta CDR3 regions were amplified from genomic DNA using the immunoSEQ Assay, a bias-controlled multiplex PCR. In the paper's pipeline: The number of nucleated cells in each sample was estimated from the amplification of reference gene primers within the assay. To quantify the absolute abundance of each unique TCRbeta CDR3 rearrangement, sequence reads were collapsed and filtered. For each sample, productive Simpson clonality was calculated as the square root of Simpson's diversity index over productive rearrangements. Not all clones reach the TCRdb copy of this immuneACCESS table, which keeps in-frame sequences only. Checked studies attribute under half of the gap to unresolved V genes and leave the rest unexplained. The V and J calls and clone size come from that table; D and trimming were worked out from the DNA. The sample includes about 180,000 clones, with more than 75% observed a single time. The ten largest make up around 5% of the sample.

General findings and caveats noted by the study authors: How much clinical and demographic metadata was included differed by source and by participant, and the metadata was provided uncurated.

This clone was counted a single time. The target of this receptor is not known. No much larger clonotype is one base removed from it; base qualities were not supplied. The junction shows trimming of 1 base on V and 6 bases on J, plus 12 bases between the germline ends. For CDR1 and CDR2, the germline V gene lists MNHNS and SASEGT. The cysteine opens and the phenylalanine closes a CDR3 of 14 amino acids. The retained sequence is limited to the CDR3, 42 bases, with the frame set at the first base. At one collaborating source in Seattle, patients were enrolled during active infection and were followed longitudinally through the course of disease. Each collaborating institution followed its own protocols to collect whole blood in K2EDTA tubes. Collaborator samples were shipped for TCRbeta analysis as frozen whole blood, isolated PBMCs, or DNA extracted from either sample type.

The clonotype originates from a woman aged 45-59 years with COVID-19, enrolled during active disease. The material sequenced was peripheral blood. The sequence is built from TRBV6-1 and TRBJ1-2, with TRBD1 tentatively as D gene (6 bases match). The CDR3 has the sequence CASSEVRGRNGYTF. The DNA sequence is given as TGTGCCAGCAGTGAAGTGCGGGGGCGAAATGGCTACACCTTC.